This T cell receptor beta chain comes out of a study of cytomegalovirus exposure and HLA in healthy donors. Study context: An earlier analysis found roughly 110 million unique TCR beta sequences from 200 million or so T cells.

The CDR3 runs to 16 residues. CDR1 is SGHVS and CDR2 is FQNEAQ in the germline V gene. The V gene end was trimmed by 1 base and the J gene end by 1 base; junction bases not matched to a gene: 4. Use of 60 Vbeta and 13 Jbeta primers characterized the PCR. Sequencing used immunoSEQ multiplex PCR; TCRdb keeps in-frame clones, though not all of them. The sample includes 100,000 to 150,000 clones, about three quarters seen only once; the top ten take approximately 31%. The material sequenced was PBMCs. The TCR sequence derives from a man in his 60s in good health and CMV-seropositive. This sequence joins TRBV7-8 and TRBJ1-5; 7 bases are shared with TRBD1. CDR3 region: CASSLGQGMSNQPQHF. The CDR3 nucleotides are TGTGCCAGCAGCTTAGGACAGGGTATGAGCAATCAGCCCCAGCATTTT.